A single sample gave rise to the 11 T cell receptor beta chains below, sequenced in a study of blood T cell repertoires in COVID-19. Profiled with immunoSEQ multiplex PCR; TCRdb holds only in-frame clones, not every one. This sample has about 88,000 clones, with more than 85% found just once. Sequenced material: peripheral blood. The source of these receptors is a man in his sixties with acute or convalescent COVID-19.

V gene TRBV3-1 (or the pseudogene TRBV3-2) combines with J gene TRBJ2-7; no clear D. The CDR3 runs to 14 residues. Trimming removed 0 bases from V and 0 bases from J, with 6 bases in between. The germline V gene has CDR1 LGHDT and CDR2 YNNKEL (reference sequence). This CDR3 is CASSQDPSSYEQYF. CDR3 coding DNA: TGTGCCAGCAGCCAAGACCCCAGCTCCTACGAGCAGTACTTC.

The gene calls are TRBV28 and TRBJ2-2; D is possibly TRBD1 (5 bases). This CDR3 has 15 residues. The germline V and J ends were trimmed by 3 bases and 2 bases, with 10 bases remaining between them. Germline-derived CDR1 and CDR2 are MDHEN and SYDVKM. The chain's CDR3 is CASSLGQGNTGELFF. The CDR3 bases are TGTGCCAGCAGTTTGGGGCAGGGTAACACCGGGGAGCTGTTTTTT.

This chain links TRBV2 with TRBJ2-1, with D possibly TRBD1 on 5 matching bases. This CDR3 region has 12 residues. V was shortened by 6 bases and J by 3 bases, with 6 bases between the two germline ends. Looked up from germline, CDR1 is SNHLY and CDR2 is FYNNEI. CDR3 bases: TGTGCCAGCAGAGGGGACTACAATGAGCAGTTCTTC. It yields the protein CASRGDYNEQFF.

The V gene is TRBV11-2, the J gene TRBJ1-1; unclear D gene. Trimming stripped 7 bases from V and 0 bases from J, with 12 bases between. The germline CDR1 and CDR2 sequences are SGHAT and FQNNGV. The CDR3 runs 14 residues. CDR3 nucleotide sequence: TGTGCCAGCATCGGCGGGATTATGAACACTGAAGCTTTCTTT. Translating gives CASIGGIMNTEAFF.

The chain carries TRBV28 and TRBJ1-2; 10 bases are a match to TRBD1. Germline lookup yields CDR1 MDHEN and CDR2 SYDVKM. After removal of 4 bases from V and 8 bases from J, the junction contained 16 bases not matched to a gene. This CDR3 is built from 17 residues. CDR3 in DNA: TGTGCCAGCAGTTCCCCAAGACCGGGACAGGGGTTGAAAGGCTACACCTTC. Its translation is CASSSPRPGQGLKGYTF.

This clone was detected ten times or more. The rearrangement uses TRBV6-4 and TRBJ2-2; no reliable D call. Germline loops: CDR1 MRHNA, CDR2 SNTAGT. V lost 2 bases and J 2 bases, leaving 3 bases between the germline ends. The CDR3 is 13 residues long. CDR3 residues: CASSDGNTGELFF. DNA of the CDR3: TGTGCCAGCAGTGACGGCAACACCGGGGAGCTGTTTTTT.

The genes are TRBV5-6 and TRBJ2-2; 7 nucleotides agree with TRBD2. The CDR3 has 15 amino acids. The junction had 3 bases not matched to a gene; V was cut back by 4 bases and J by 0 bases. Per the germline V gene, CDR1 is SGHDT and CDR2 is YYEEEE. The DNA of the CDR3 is TGTGCCAGCAGCATAGCGGGTGCGAACACCGGGGAGCTGTTTTTT. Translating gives CASSIAGANTGELFF.

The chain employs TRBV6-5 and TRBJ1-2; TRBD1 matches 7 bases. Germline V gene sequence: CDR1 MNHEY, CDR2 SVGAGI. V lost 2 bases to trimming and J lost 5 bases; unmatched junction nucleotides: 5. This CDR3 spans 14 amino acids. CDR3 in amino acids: CASSYRGPGYGYTF. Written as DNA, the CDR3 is TGTGCCAGCAGTTACAGGGGGCCGGGGTATGGCTACACCTTC.

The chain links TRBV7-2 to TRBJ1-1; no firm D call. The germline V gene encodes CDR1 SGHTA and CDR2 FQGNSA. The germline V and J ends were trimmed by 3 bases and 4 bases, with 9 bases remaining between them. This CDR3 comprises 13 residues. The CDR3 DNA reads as TGTGCCAGCAGCTTGTTTAGAAGCACTGAAGCTTTCTTT. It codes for CASSLFRSTEAFF.

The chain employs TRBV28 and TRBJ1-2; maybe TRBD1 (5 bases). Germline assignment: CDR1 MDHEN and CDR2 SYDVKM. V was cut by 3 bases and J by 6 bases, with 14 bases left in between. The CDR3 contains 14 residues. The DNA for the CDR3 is TGTGCCAGCAGTTTGAGCGGGGGTTGGGATGGCTACACCTTC. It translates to CASSLSGGWDGYTF.

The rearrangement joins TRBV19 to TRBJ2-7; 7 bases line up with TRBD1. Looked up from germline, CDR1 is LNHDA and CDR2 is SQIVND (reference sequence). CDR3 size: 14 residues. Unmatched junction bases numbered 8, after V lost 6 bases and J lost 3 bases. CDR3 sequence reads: CASRKFGTDYEQYF. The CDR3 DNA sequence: TGTGCCAGTAGGAAATTCGGGACAGACTACGAGCAGTACTTC.